The source of this TCR beta chain is a study of glioma-infiltrating T cells after dendritic cell vaccination (dated by TCRdb to about 2016). In terms of the full investigation: Of the roughly 15 glioblastoma patients in the cohort, all drawn from Phase I and II dendritic cell vaccination trials, 9 were newly diagnosed and 6 had recurrent disease. Each patient was given three intradermal dendritic cell vaccine injections, spaced two weeks apart, in the arm below the axilla. Survival after dendritic cell vaccination was correlated with TCR sequencing metrics such as TIL content and the overlap between tumor and blood repertoires. Between the early 2000s and the early 2010s, patients were given autologous tumor lysate-pulsed dendritic cell vaccination. The vaccine consisted of monocyte-derived dendritic cells cultured about 7 days with IL-4 and GM-CSF, then pulsed overnight with autologous tumor lysate. Tumor-infiltrating lymphocyte content was quantified and tumor and blood repertoires were compared in dendritic cell-vaccinated glioblastoma patients by deep sequencing of TCR beta CDR3 regions.

Patients were selected for having adequate residual fresh-frozen tumor tissue and more than two years of available survival data. Molecular status otherwise varied across the glioblastoma patients, but none of them carried an isocitrate dehydrogenase mutation. PBMC were collected before vaccination, two weeks after the third vaccination, and at tumor progression if progression occurred. The Qiagen DNeasy Blood extraction Kit was used for extraction of genomic DNA. Details on this clone: It has no known antigen specificity. No much larger clone is present one base from it, and per-base qualities are unavailable.

The CDR1 and CDR2 encoded by the germline V gene are SNHLY and FYNNEI. From the cysteine up to the phenylalanine, the CDR3 has a length of 14 residues. The DNA shown is the 42-base CDR3, in frame from base 1. V gives up 6 bases and J gives up 1 base, and the segment between their germline ends measures 12 bases. TCRB CDR3 regions were amplified from roughly 1.8 ug genomic DNA, or all available DNA if less, using the immunoSEQ assay. The multiplex PCR employed 60 forward primers targeting TCR V beta segments and 13 reverse primers targeting J beta segments. To estimate the number of reads per starting template, synthetic control templates were added to each sample at limiting dilution. Reads of 87 bp were generated by sequencing on the Illumina HiSeq System. On the authors' methods: PCR and sequencing errors were removed by a nearest neighbor algorithm that merged closely related sequences. TCR overlap was measured as the percentage of unique tumor TCR beta sequences also present in the same patient's peripheral blood. Drawn from immuneACCESS, this table holds only the in-frame rearrangements with V and J called that TCRdb kept. Clones are partly lost; checked studies trace under half to an unresolved V gene and leave the rest unexplained. The V and J calls and the clone size are those of that table, but D and trimming were determined from the DNA. This sample comprises 75,000 to 100,000 clones, 79% of them detected only once. The ten largest clonotypes hold roughly 5.6% of the sample.

Study-level results and caveats: The cohort was small and heterogeneous, only a few patients had full blood and tumor sets, and even fewer had initial-recurrent tumor pairs. The three-group TCR overlap response model was characterized as speculative, and prospective validation of the model was stated to be required. Longer time to progression and overall survival after dendritic cell vaccination were predicted by higher estimated pretreatment TIL content. TCR clonality showed no direct relationship with survival, which suggests that a diverse polyclonal response may matter.

This sample comprised blood, obtained before dendritic cell vaccination. This clonotype originated in a human donor with glioblastoma. The V and J genes are TRBV2 and TRBJ1-1; the D segment could be TRBD1, given 5 matching bases. CDR3 protein: CASRWGGSNTEAFF. The DNA sequence is given as TGTGCCAGCAGGTGGGGGGGTTCGAACACTGAAGCTTTCTTT.